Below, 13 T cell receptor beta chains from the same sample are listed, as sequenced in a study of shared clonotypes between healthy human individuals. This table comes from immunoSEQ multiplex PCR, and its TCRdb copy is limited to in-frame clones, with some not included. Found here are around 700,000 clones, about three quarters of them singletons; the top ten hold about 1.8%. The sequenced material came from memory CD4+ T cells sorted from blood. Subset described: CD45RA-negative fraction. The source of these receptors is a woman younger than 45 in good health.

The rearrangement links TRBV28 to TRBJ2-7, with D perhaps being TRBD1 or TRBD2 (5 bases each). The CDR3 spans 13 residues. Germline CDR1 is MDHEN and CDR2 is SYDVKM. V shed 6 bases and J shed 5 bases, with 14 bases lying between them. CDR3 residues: CASSSGGIDEQYF. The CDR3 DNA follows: TGTGCCAGCAGCTCTGGGGGTATCGACGAGCAGTACTTC. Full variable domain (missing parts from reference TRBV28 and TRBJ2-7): DVKVTQSSRYLVKRTGEKVFLECVQDMDHENMFWYRQDPGLGLRLIYFSYDVKMKEKGDIPEGYSVSREKKERFSLILESASTNQTSMYLCASSSGGIDEQYFGPGTRLTVT.

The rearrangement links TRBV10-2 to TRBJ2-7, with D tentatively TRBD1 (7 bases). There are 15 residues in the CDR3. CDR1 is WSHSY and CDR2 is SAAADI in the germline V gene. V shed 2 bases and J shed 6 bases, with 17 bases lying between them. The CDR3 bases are TGCGCCAGCAGTGAGGGGGCGGGGACAGTCTCCGAGCAGTACTTC. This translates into CASSEGAGTVSEQYF.

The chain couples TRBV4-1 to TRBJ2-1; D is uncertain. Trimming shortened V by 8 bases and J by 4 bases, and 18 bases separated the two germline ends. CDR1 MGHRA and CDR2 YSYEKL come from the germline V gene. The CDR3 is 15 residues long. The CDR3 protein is CASRQTFVEYNEQFF. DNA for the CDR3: TGCGCCAGCCGGCAGACCTTCGTGGAGTACAATGAGCAGTTCTTC.

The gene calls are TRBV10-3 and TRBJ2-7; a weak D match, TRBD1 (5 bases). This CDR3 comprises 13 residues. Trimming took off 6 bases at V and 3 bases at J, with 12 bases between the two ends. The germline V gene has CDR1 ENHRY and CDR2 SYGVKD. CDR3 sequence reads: CAIRPPDIYEQYF. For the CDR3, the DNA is TGTGCCATCAGGCCGCCGGACATCTACGAGCAGTACTTC.

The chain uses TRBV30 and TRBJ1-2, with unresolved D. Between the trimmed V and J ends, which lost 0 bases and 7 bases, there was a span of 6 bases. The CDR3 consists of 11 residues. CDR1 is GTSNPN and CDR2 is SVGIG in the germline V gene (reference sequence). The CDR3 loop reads CAWSVSAGYTF. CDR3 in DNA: TGTGCCTGGAGTGTAAGCGCTGGCTACACCTTC.

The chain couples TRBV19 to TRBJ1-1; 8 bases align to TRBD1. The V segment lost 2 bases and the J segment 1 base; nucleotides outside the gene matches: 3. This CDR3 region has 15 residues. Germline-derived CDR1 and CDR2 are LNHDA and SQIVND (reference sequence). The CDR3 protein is CASSIQQGGNTEAFF. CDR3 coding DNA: TGTGCCAGTAGTATACAACAGGGGGGGAACACTGAAGCTTTCTTT.

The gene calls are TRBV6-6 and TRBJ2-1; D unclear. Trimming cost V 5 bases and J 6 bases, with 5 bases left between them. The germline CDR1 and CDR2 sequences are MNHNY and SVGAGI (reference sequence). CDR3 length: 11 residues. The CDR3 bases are TGTGCCAGCAGTCGCCTCAATGAGCAGTTCTTC. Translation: CASSRLNEQFF.

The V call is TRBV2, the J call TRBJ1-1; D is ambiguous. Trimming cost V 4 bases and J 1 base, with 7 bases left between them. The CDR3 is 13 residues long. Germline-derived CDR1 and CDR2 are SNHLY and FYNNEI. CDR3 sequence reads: CASSVEWNTEAFF. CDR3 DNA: TGTGCCAGCAGTGTTGAGTGGAACACTGAAGCTTTCTTT.

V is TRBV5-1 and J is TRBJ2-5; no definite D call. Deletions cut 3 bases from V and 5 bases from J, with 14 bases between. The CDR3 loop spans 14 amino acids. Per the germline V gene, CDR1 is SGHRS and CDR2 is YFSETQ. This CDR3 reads CASSSGAPRETQYF. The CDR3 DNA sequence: TGCGCCAGCAGCTCGGGTGCCCCGAGGGAGACCCAGTACTTC.

CDR3 loop: CASSLAAGVTYNEQFF. The CDR3 nucleotides read TGCGCCAGCAGCTTGGCAGCGGGAGTCACCTACAATGAGCAGTTCTTC. J is TRBJ2-1 and V is TRBV5-1, with 8 positions matching TRBD2. Germline V gives CDR1 SGHRS, CDR2 YFSETQ. The length of the CDR3 is 16 residues. V shed 0 bases, J shed 2 bases, and the junction held 4 bases outside the gene matches.

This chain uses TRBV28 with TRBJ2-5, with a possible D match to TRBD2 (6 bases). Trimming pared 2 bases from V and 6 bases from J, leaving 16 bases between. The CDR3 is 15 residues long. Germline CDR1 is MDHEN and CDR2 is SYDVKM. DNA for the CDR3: TGTGCCAGCAGTTTACTCCAGACTAGTTGGAAGACCCAGTACTTC. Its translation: CASSLLQTSWKTQYF.

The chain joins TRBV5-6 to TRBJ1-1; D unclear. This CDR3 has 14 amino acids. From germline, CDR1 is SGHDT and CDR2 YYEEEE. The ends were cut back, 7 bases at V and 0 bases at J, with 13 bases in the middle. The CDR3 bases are TGTGCCAGCTGGGCGATGCTCATGAACACTGAAGCTTTCTTT. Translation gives CASWAMLMNTEAFF.

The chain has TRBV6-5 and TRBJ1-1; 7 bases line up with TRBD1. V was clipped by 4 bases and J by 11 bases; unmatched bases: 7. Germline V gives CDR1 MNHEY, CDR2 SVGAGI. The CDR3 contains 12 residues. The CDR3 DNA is TGTGCCAGCAGTTCCTCGGGACAGACGGCTTTCTTT. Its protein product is CASSSSGQTAFF.